The 2 T cell receptor beta chains presented below share a single source sample, sequenced in a study of T-cell reconstitution after alpha-beta-depleted transplantation in children (dated by TCRdb to between 2015 and 2016). The treatment or condition label for this specimen denotes: allogeneic hematopoietic cell transplantation with graft depleted of TCRalphabeta T cells and CD19 B cells. The library relied on PCR. The listed sequencing device is Illumina HiSeq 2500. TCR libraries were prepared with molecular barcoding, using unique molecular identifiers to normalize TCRbeta repertoire quantification. The public reads were quality trimmed at Q25 with fastp and then assembled into clones with MiXCR by TCRdb, keeping productive beta chains. Duplicate CDR3 protein sequences are folded into a single record with the most common DNA and genes. This sample holds 550,000 to 800,000 distinct CDR3 sequences; roughly 14% were observed only once. The ten largest account for 0.79% of the sample.

The sample was PBMCs, taken before TCRalphabeta/CD19-depleted stem cell transplant. All receptors come from a girl aged 2 to 10 with congenital amegakaryocytic thrombocytopenia, due to receive a stem cell transplant.

The rearrangement uses TRBV5-1 and TRBJ2-7; D perhaps matches TRBD1 (6 bases). Germline V lookup: CDR1 SGHRS, CDR2 YFSETQ. V shed 7 bases and J shed 2 bases, with 13 bases lying between them. The CDR3 has 13 amino acids. CDR3 amino acids: CASYGDNTYEQYF. The CDR3, as DNA: TGCGCCAGCTATGGGGACAATACCTACGAGCAGTACTTC.

The gene calls are TRBV5-1 and TRBJ2-1; 11 nucleotides line up with TRBD2. The V gene end was trimmed by 6 bases and the J gene end by 7 bases; junction bases not matched to a gene: 3. CDR1 is SGHRS and CDR2 is YFSETQ in the germline V gene. The CDR3 loop spans 13 amino acids. The CDR3 loop reads CASIGLAGNEQFF. Here the CDR3 DNA reads TGCGCCAGCATAGGACTAGCGGGTAATGAGCAGTTCTTC.